The 28 T cell receptor beta chains reported below all come from one sample, sequenced in a study of early T cells in non-severe SARS-CoV-2 infection. Each CDR3 protein is one row after TCRdb ran MiXCR on the 5' RACE reads. The sample yields tens of thousands of distinct CDR3 sequences, approximately 11% seen once. The source material was whole blood. These receptors were obtained from an adult who was a healthcare worker with PCR-confirmed SARS-CoV-2 infection or an uninfected control (not recorded which).

This chain links TRBV7-3 with TRBJ2-3; D unresolved. This CDR3 contains 13 residues. V was trimmed by 3 bases and J by 5 bases, leaving 9 bases between them. CDR1 is SGHTA and CDR2 is FQGTGA in the germline V gene. For the CDR3, the DNA is TGTGCCAGCAGCTTGAGGAATGGAGATACGCAGTATTTT. It encodes CASSLRNGDTQYF.

V and J are TRBV7-6 and TRBJ1-1, with D tentatively TRBD1 (5 bases). The germline V gene encodes CDR1 SGHVS and CDR2 FNYEAQ. The CDR3 consists of 14 residues. Trimming removed 2 bases from V and 1 base from J, with 8 bases in between. The CDR3 DNA follows: TGTGCCAGCAGCTTAATGCAGGGGAACACTGAAGCTTTCTTT. It encodes CASSLMQGNTEAFF.

This clonotype was found a few times. The V and J genes are TRBV28 and TRBJ2-3; the D is unclear. CDR1 and CDR2 from the germline V gene are MDHEN and SYDVKM. The V and J ends lost 2 bases and 5 bases respectively, with 11 bases between them. The CDR3 covers 14 residues. CDR3 nucleotide sequence: TGTGCCAGCAGTTTAGGACCGTCCCGAGATACGCAGTATTTT. Translating gives CASSLGPSRDTQYF. Full variable domain (remainder filled in from reference TRBV28 and TRBJ2-3): DVKVTQSSRYLVKRTGEKVFLECVQDMDHENMFWYRQDPGLGLRLIYFSYDVKMKEKGDIPEGYSVSREKKERFSLILESASTNQTSMYLCASSLGPSRDTQYFGPGTRLTVL.

The chain uses TRBV30 and TRBJ2-3; possible D gene TRBD1, 5 bases. The V end was cut by 1 base, the J end by 4 bases, with 15 bases between. The germline V gene has CDR1 GTSNPN and CDR2 SVGIG (reference sequence). The CDR3 covers 15 residues. The CDR3 loop is CAWSATGSLADTQYF. The CDR3 DNA reads as TGTGCCTGGAGTGCAACAGGTAGTTTGGCAGATACGCAGTATTTT.

CDR3 amino acids: CASSSGGGMNTEAFF. The CDR3 DNA is TGTGCCAGCAGTTCCGGTGGAGGCATGAACACTGAAGCTTTCTTT. This rearrangement joins TRBV12-3 or TRBV12-4 to TRBJ1-1; unclear D gene. V was shortened by 4 bases and J by 0 bases, with 12 bases between the two germline ends. CDR3 length: 15 amino acids.

This clonotype showed up just a few times. This sequence joins TRBV20-1 and TRBJ2-1, with a weak D call TRBD2 (7 bases). Trimming left V 6 bases short and J 5 bases short, with 20 bases between. CDR1 is DFQATT, CDR2 SNEGSKA, per germline (reference sequence). CDR3 length equals 15 residues. The CDR3 DNA is TGCAGTGCCGCCGACAGAGGGGGGGCGGACAATGAGCAGTTCTTC. It encodes CSAADRGGADNEQFF.

This clonotype showed up just a few times. The chain employs TRBV12-3 or TRBV12-4 and TRBJ2-4; D gene uncertain. The V gene lost 1 base and the J gene lost 6 bases, with 4 bases spanning the gap. The CDR3 loop spans 12 amino acids. The CDR3 protein is CASSLDRNIQYF. The CDR3 nucleotides are TGTGCCAGCAGTTTAGACAGAAACATTCAGTACTTC.

This clonotype came up a few times. V usage is TRBV12-3 or TRBV12-4 and J usage is TRBJ2-4; 11 nucleotides agree with TRBD2. V trimming: 5 bases; J trimming: 6 bases; junction bases outside the gene matches: 6. The CDR3 is made up of 15 amino acids. CDR3 DNA sequence: TGTGCCAGCAGTGTGGGACTAGCGGATCCAAACATTCAGTACTTC. Translated: CASSVGLADPNIQYF.

This clonotype turned up a few times. V and J are TRBV5-1 and TRBJ2-7; 8 bases line up with TRBD1. The CDR3 is made up of 15 amino acids. The V segment lost 3 bases and the J segment 3 bases; nucleotides outside the gene matches: 8. Germline V gene sequence: CDR1 SGHRS, CDR2 YFSETQ. The CDR3 spells CASSSLTGAGYEQYF. The CDR3 coding sequence is TGCGCCAGCAGCTCGTTGACAGGGGCGGGCTACGAGCAGTACTTC.

This clonotype appeared many times. The V and J genes are TRBV18 and TRBJ2-1; 7 bases are shared with TRBD1. The CDR3 spans 14 residues. Germline loops: CDR1 KGHSH, CDR2 LQKENI. V trimming: 4 bases; J trimming: 2 bases; junction bases outside the gene matches: 2. Here the CDR3 reads CASSRTGTYNEQFF. The DNA of the CDR3 is TGTGCCAGCTCACGGACAGGAACCTACAATGAGCAGTTCTTC.

Only a few counts were recorded for this clonotype. The V and J genes are TRBV21-1 and TRBJ2-1; the D call of TRBD2 is as the table states it, not checked on the DNA. TRBV21-1 is a pseudogene locus. The CDR3 contains 11 residues. CDR3 in amino acids: CASPGGFEQFF. The CDR3 DNA reads TGTGCCAGTCCGGGAGGGTTTGAGCAGTTCTTC.

The rearrangement uses TRBV28 and TRBJ2-5; D possibly corresponds to TRBD1 (6 bases). V was cut by 4 bases and J by 5 bases, with 11 bases left in between. Germline CDR1 reads MDHEN; CDR2 reads SYDVKM. This CDR3 is built from 13 residues. CDR3 sequence reads: CASSSTGRETQYF. In DNA form, the CDR3 reads TGTGCCAGCAGTTCTACAGGGCGGGAGACCCAGTACTTC.

This rearrangement joins TRBV27 to TRBJ1-1, with D perhaps matching TRBD1 (6 bases). The V gene lost 4 bases and the J gene lost 5 bases, with 8 bases spanning the gap. The CDR3 contains 12 residues. Germline assignment: CDR1 MNHEY and CDR2 SMNVEV (reference sequence). CDR3: CASSSQGTEAFF. The CDR3 nucleotides read TGTGCCAGCAGTTCCCAGGGGACTGAAGCTTTCTTT.

This clonotype has a handful of counts. V and J are TRBV12-3 or TRBV12-4 and TRBJ2-2, with TRBD2 identical over 9 bases. Losses at the gene ends were 2 bases for V and 5 bases for J; bases not matched to a gene: 12. This CDR3 comprises 18 residues. CDR3: CASSLFRGLAKGTGELFF. Written as DNA, the CDR3 is TGTGCCAGCAGTTTATTTCGTGGACTAGCGAAGGGAACCGGGGAGCTGTTTTTT.

This rearrangement joins TRBV18 to TRBJ2-3, with TRBD1 matching 7 bases. The CDR3 is made up of 14 amino acids. The germline CDR1 and CDR2 sequences are KGHSH and LQKENI. J was trimmed by 2 bases and V by 4 bases; bases with no gene match: 3. Written as DNA, the CDR3 is TGTGCCAGCTCACAGGGACAGAACACAGATACGCAGTATTTT. Protein sequence: CASSQGQNTDTQYF.

Many counts were recorded for this clonotype. The chain couples TRBV27 to TRBJ1-5; D is unclear. CDR1 is MNHEY and CDR2 is SMNVEV in the germline V gene (reference sequence). This CDR3 contains 14 residues. V was trimmed by 4 bases and J by 0 bases, leaving 7 bases between them. CDR3 in DNA: TGTGCCAGCAGTTCCCAGAATAGCAATCAGCCCCAGCATTTT. Amino acid sequence: CASSSQNSNQPQHF.

This clonotype was picked up many times. The V gene is TRBV5-5, the J gene TRBJ2-7, with unresolved D. Germline CDR1 SGHKS, CDR2 YYEKEE (reference sequence). The CDR3 totals 14 residues. V dropped 3 bases and J dropped 5 bases, with 15 bases sitting between them. CDR3: CASSSLTQSNEQYF. The CDR3 bases are TGTGCCAGCAGCTCCTTGACCCAAAGCAACGAGCAGTACTTC.

The table lists this clonotype with a few counts. This chain links TRBV21-1 with TRBJ1-2; the table's D call of TRBD1 was not tested on the DNA. TRBV21-1 is a documented pseudogene. The CDR3 has 15 amino acids. The CDR3: CASSKGEKGARGYTF. The CDR3 DNA is TGTGCCAGCAGCAAAGGGGAGAAGGGGGCGCGTGGCTACACCTTC.

This clonotype appeared a few times. V is TRBV4-1 and J is TRBJ2-1, with TRBD1 as a possible D gene (6 bases). CDR1 and CDR2 (germline): MGHRA, YSYEKL. Trimming took 1 base from V and 5 from J, leaving 12 bases between them. The CDR3 extends over 15 amino acids. CDR3 region: CASSQAAGANNEQFF. CDR3 nucleotide sequence: TGCGCCAGCAGCCAAGCCGCAGGGGCGAACAATGAGCAGTTCTTC.

This clonotype was picked up a small number of times. V usage is TRBV29-1 and J usage is TRBJ2-1; D gene unclear. Germline lookup yields CDR1 SQVTM and CDR2 ANQGSEA. V was cut by 0 bases and J by 5 bases, with 14 bases left in between. CDR3 length: 15 residues. This CDR3 is CSVEDRQIRNNEQFF. The CDR3 DNA is TGCAGCGTTGAAGATCGTCAGATTAGGAACAATGAGCAGTTCTTC.

The J gene is TRBJ1-6, the V gene TRBV6-5; 8 bases are a match to TRBD1. Germline lookup yields CDR1 MNHEY and CDR2 SVGAGI. Trimming removed 2 bases from V and 8 bases from J; junction bases left unmatched: 8. There are 16 residues in the CDR3. CDR3 in amino acids: CASSYAGQGADSPLHF. In nucleotides, the CDR3 is TGTGCCAGCAGTTACGCCGGACAGGGCGCCGATTCACCCCTCCACTTT.

In its sample, this clonotype was seen many times. CDR3 in amino acids: CATSEPANTGELFF. CDR3 bases: TGTGCCACCAGTGAGCCCGCGAACACCGGGGAGCTGTTTTTT. The chain links TRBV24-1 to TRBJ2-2; D ambiguous. The length of the CDR3 is 14 residues. The V gene's germline CDR1 is KGHDR and CDR2 SFDVKD. Trimming stripped 4 bases from V and 0 bases from J, with 5 bases between.

The rearrangement links TRBV6-5 to TRBJ2-7, with 12 bases aligning to TRBD2. J was trimmed by 5 bases and V by 4 bases; bases with no gene match: 6. Germline V gene sequence: CDR1 MNHEY, CDR2 SVGAGI. The CDR3 loop spans 15 amino acids. In DNA, the CDR3 is TGTGCCAGCAGTTCCTCGCTAGCGGGAGGGCACGAGCAGTACTTC. It encodes CASSSSLAGGHEQYF.

In DNA, the CDR3 is TGCGCCAGCAGTTTTAGACGGGGGGAAGAGACCCAGTACTTC. Encoded protein: CASSFRRGEETQYF. J is TRBJ2-5 and V is TRBV10-2; 7 nucleotides line up with TRBD2. Losses at the gene ends were 5 bases for V and 3 bases for J; bases not matched to a gene: 6. The CDR3 is 14 residues long. Germline CDR1 and CDR2: WSHSY and SAAADI.

The V gene is TRBV15, the J gene TRBJ1-1; D unresolved. V was cut by 1 base and J by 0 bases, with 6 bases left in between. The germline gives CDR1 LNHNV, CDR2 YYDKDF (reference sequence). The CDR3 totals 14 residues. CDR3 sequence (DNA): TGTGCCACCAGCAGAGGCGGAGTGAACACTGAAGCTTTCTTT. Its protein is CATSRGGVNTEAFF.

The chain is built from TRBV5-4 and TRBJ1-2; D is undetermined. CDR1 is SGHNT, CDR2 YYREEE, per germline (reference sequence). The CDR3 consists of 13 residues. V lost 7 bases and J 3 bases, leaving 13 bases between the germline ends. In DNA, the CDR3 is TGTGCCAGCGGCGCTTATTCGGACTATGGCTACACCTTC. Translation: CASGAYSDYGYTF.

The J gene is TRBJ1-5, the V gene TRBV6-2 or TRBV6-3; 9 bases match TRBD1. The CDR3 has 15 amino acids. Germline V CDR1 and CDR2: MNHEY, SVGEGT. The ends lost 5 bases at V and 3 bases at J; junction bases unmatched: 5. CDR3: CASSTGQGINQPQHF. The CDR3 coding sequence is TGTGCCAGCAGTACCGGACAGGGGATCAATCAGCCCCAGCATTTT.

The chain has TRBV3-1 and TRBJ2-7; D unresolved. The CDR3 loop spans 19 amino acids. V lost 2 bases and J lost 2, with 25 bases in between. Germline V gene data show CDR1 as LGHDT and CDR2 as YNNKEL (reference sequence). CDR3 DNA: TGTGCCAGCAGCCAATCCAACCGGGCCACCTACCCATTGGCCTACGAGCAGTACTTC. Translation gives CASSQSNRATYPLAYEQYF.